These 18 T cell receptor beta chains share one sample of origin, sequenced in a study of T cell repertoires in cytomegalovirus infection. From the reads, TCRdb called clonotypes with MiXCR, one entry per CDR3 protein. The data hold about 600,000 distinct CDR3 sequences, with 20% to 25% observed a single time. The sequenced sample consisted of CD8+ T cells from PBMCs. The receptor source for this set is a human donor in good health (CMV status not recorded). Some clones in this sample may be carry-over from other donors' samples.

This clonotype was seen only a few times. This chain connects TRBV28 to TRBJ2-1, with D perhaps given as TRBD1 or TRBD2 (5 bases each). Germline V gene lookup returns CDR1 MDHEN and CDR2 SYDVKM. The CDR3 contains 14 residues. V was pared by 3 bases and J by 10 bases, with 16 bases between. CDR3 sequence reads: CASSFEGIRQEQFF. The CDR3 coding sequence is TGTGCCAGCAGTTTCGAGGGGATTCGACAAGAGCAGTTCTTC. The variable domain in full, with the rest retrieved from reference TRBV28 and TRBJ2-1, is DVKVTQSSRYLVKRTGEKVFLECVQDMDHENMFWYRQDPGLGLRLIYFSYDVKMKEKGDIPEGYSVSREKKERFSLILESASTNQTSMYLCASSFEGIRQEQFFGPGTRLTVL.

This clonotype was seen once. V and J are TRBV20-1 and TRBJ2-1; D tentatively reads TRBD1 or TRBD2 (6 bases each). This CDR3 contains 13 residues. Germline lookup yields CDR1 DFQATT and CDR2 SNEGSKA (reference sequence). Trimming left V 6 bases short and J 9 bases short, with 18 bases between. The CDR3 protein is CSARGHRPGEQFF. The CDR3 nucleotides are TGCAGTGCCCGGGGGCATAGGCCCGGTGAGCAGTTCTTC.

This clonotype was detected only a few times. The V and J genes are TRBV19 and TRBJ1-5; D is possibly TRBD1 (5 bases). Trimming took off 0 bases at V and 3 bases at J, with 15 bases between the two ends. CDR1 is LNHDA, CDR2 SQIVND, per germline (reference sequence). The CDR3 contains 17 residues. The CDR3 coding sequence is TGTGCCAGTAGTATAGAATCGCAGGGATTTTCCAATCAGCCCCAGCATTTT. Translating it yields CASSIESQGFSNQPQHF.

In its sample, this clonotype was seen many times. V usage is TRBV12-5 and J usage is TRBJ2-1; 9 nucleotides line up with TRBD1. The CDR3 runs 18 residues. The V gene end was trimmed by 2 bases and the J gene end by 4 bases; junction bases not matched to a gene: 12. CDR1 is LGHNT and CDR2 is FRNRAP in the germline V gene. The DNA for the CDR3 is TGTGCTAGTGGTTTGCCGAGGGACAGGGCGCGTGGTTACAATGAGCAGTTCTTC. Its translation is CASGLPRDRARGYNEQFF.

The V and J genes are TRBV6-2 or TRBV6-3 and TRBJ2-7, with 10 bases fitting TRBD1. The V gene end was trimmed by 6 bases and the J gene end by 5 bases; junction bases not matched to a gene: 4. This CDR3 comprises 13 residues. In germline, CDR1 is MNHEY, CDR2 SVGEGT. Here the CDR3 DNA reads TGTGCCAGCAGAGACAGGGGGCGAAACGAGCAGTACGTC. As protein: CASRDRGRNEQYV.

The V and J genes are TRBV4-1 and TRBJ1-2; 9 bases are a match to TRBD1. Germline CDR1 MGHRA, CDR2 YSYEKL. CDR3 length: 15 amino acids. V trimming: 4 bases; J trimming: 5 bases; junction bases outside the gene matches: 8. The CDR3: CASSPQVGQGYGYTF. The CDR3 bases are TGCGCCAGCAGCCCCCAGGTGGGACAGGGATATGGCTACACCTTC.

Many counts were recorded for this clonotype. This chain links TRBV7-9 with TRBJ2-1, with 12 nucleotides matching TRBD1. CDR3 length: 14 amino acids. V lost 6 bases, J lost 6 bases, and 3 bases stayed unmatched. Germline-derived CDR1 and CDR2 are SEHNR and FQNEAQ (reference sequence). CDR3 loop: CASSGTGGFNEQFF. The DNA for the CDR3 is TGTGCCAGCAGTGGGACAGGGGGCTTCAATGAGCAGTTCTTC.

This clonotype was counted at least ten times. The V gene is TRBV7-6, the J gene TRBJ1-1; possible D gene TRBD1, 6 bases. The germline V gene has CDR1 SGHVS and CDR2 FNYEAQ. The CDR3 length is 15 residues. V dropped 5 bases and J dropped 0 bases, with 13 bases sitting between them. Written as DNA, the CDR3 is TGTGCCAGCAGCATGACAGGTTCCTTGAACACTGAAGCTTTCTTT. This encodes CASSMTGSLNTEAFF. The full variable domain, with the rest looked up from reference TRBV7-6 and TRBJ1-1, is GAGVSQSPRYKVTKRGQDVALRCDPISGHVSLYWYRQALGQGPEFLTYFNYEAQQDKSGLPNDRFSAERPEGSISTLTIQRTEQRDSAMYRCASSMTGSLNTEAFFGQGTRLTVV.

Of note for this clonotype: One end of the junction is discordant with germline, which a read error may explain. The CDR3 sequence: CAINLDRDFLF. The CDR3 nucleotides are TGTGCCATCAACCTCGACAGGGATTTTCTCTTT. The chain employs TRBV10-3 and TRBJ1-1, with TRBD1 matching 7 bases. The CDR3 length is 11 residues. Germline V gene lookup returns CDR1 ENHRY and CDR2 SYGVKD.

The chain carries TRBV7-8 and TRBJ2-7; maybe TRBD1 (6 bases). The CDR3 extends over 15 amino acids. Germline V gives CDR1 SGHVS, CDR2 FQNEAQ. Here the CDR3 reads CASSLRPGHIYGQYV. DNA of the CDR3: TGTGCCAGCAGCTTACGCCCGGGACATATATACGGGCAGTACGTC.

V is TRBV28 and J is TRBJ2-5; D gene ambiguous. This CDR3 contains 14 residues. CDR1 MDHEN and CDR2 SYDVKM come from the germline V gene. Between the trimmed V and J ends, which lost 6 bases and 4 bases, there was a span of 15 bases. The CDR3 region is CASSRATGRETQYF. In DNA form, the CDR3 reads TGTGCCAGCAGCCGAGCCACGGGCCGAGAGACCCAGTACTTC.

This clonotype was detected many times. The chain uses TRBV7-8 and TRBJ2-5, with 12 bases matching TRBD2. The V gene's germline CDR1 is SGHVS and CDR2 FQNEAQ. The V gene end was trimmed by 1 base and the J gene end by 4 bases; junction bases not matched to a gene: 7. This CDR3 spans 17 amino acids. The CDR3 loop reads CASSLELAGGRGETQYF. The CDR3, as DNA: TGTGCCAGCAGCTTAGAGCTAGCGGGGGGGCGGGGAGAGACCCAGTACTTC. Using reference TRBV7-8 and TRBJ2-5 for the parts outside the CDR3, the full variable domain is GAGVSQSPRYKVAKRGQDVALRCDPISGHVSLFWYQQALGQGPEFLTYFQNEAQLDKSGLPSDRFFAERPEGSVSTLKIQRTQQEDSAVYLCASSLELAGGRGETQYFGPGTRLLVL.

The chain combines TRBV6-2 or TRBV6-3 with TRBJ2-7; TRBD2 might be the D (6 bases). CDR1 is MNHEY and CDR2 is SVGEGT in the germline V gene. The germline V and J ends were trimmed by 2 bases and 6 bases, with 11 bases remaining between them. The length of the CDR3 is 13 residues. CDR3 region: CASSYGTPSEQYF. Written as DNA, the CDR3 is TGTGCCAGCAGTTACGGGACTCCGTCCGAGCAGTACTTC.

The chain combines TRBV6-5 with TRBJ2-5; D gene uncertain. CDR3 length: 15 residues. Between the trimmed V and J ends, which lost 2 bases and 4 bases, there was a span of 14 bases. From germline, CDR1 is MNHEY and CDR2 SVGAGI. The CDR3 DNA sequence: TGTGCCAGCAGTTACCTCCCGCGGCGTCGAGAGACCCAGTACTTC. It yields the protein CASSYLPRRRETQYF.

This clonotype has a count of ten or more. The rearrangement joins TRBV7-8 to TRBJ1-4; D is ambiguous. Between the trimmed V and J ends, which lost 1 base and 6 bases, there was a span of 6 bases. The CDR3 length is 13 residues. CDR1 and CDR2 from the germline V gene are SGHVS and FQNEAQ. This CDR3 reads CASSLDPDEKLFF. In DNA form, the CDR3 reads TGTGCCAGCAGCTTAGACCCGGATGAAAAACTGTTTTTT.

The chain recombines TRBV13 with TRBJ1-5, with D unclear. CDR3 length: 16 amino acids. Trimming left V 0 bases short and J 5 bases short, with 14 bases between. Germline CDR1 PRHDT, CDR2 FYEKMQ (reference sequence). In nucleotides, the CDR3 is TGTGCCAGCAGCTTAGGGAATCTAAGGGCCCATCAGCCCCAGCATTTT. Its protein is CASSLGNLRAHQPQHF.

This chain connects TRBV7-8 to TRBJ1-5; no reliable D call. Germline V CDR1 and CDR2: SGHVS, FQNEAQ. This CDR3 is 15 amino acids long. V was clipped by 1 base and J by 7 bases, with 14 bases between them. The CDR3 protein is CASSLVSLREQPQHF. DNA of the CDR3: TGTGCCAGCAGCTTAGTTAGCTTACGGGAACAGCCCCAGCATTTT.

There are a few counts of this clonotype. The rearrangement links TRBV18 to TRBJ2-1, with TRBD2 matching over 8 bases. CDR3 length: 13 amino acids. V shed 5 bases and J 8 bases; nucleotides not matched to a gene: 5. CDR1 KGHSH and CDR2 LQKENI come from the germline V gene. CDR3 in DNA: TGTGCCAGCTCAGCGGGGGGCGGCGATGAGCAGTTCTTC. Encoded protein: CASSAGGGDEQFF. Variable domain in full (rest from reference TRBV18 and TRBJ2-1): NAGVMQNPRHLVRRRGQEARLRCSPMKGHSHVYWYRQLPEEGLKFMVYLQKENIIDESGMPKERFSAEFPKEGPSILRIQQVVRGDSAAYFCASSAGGGDEQFFGPGTRLTVL.